A single sample gave rise to the 15 T cell receptor beta chains below, sequenced in a study of blood T cells in healthy people across ages. Together with a sample-barcoded 5' primer, a J-beta primer mix was included in a second PCR lasting roughly 6 to 12 cycles. Each CDR3 protein is one row after TCRdb ran MiXCR on the 5' RACE reads. Here the sample spans some 1.4 million distinct CDR3 sequences, approximately 38% being singletons. Material: blood. These receptors were taken from a woman aged 18 to 35 in good health.

This chain connects TRBV20-1 to TRBJ2-7; the D gene could be TRBD1 or TRBD2 (5 bases each). Germline CDR1 and CDR2: DFQATT and SNEGSKA (reference sequence). V was pared by 2 bases and J by 0 bases, with 17 bases between. The CDR3 is 16 amino acids. The CDR3 DNA sequence: TGCAGTGCTAGACAACACGGGACGGGGAGCTCCTACGAGCAGTACTTC. Protein product: CSARQHGTGSSYEQYF.

This clonotype appeared a few times. The V call is TRBV7-6, the J call TRBJ2-1; tentatively, D is TRBD1 (5 bases). Trimming took 5 bases from V and 10 from J, leaving 12 bases between them. The CDR3 loop spans 12 amino acids. The germline gives CDR1 SGHVS, CDR2 FNYEAQ. The CDR3 loop reads CASSQGLGEQFF. CDR3 nucleotides: TGTGCCAGCAGCCAGGGATTGGGCGAGCAGTTCTTC.

This clonotype has only a few counts. This chain links TRBV20-1 with TRBJ2-3, with D possibly TRBD1 on 6 matching bases. The CDR3 has 15 residues. V shed 6 bases and J shed 0 bases, with 16 bases lying between them. CDR1 and CDR2 (germline): DFQATT, SNEGSKA (reference sequence). The CDR3 sequence: CSARKGGTSTDTQYF. The CDR3 coding sequence is TGCAGTGCCCGGAAAGGGGGAACTAGCACAGATACGCAGTATTTT.

This rearrangement joins TRBV20-1 to TRBJ2-5; D possibly matches TRBD1 or TRBD2 (6 bases each). The DNA end favors TRBJ2-7, so the J call may be wrong. Germline CDR1 reads DFQATT; CDR2 reads SNEGSKA (reference sequence). The CDR3 spans 14 residues. Here the CDR3 DNA reads TGCAGTGCTCACAGGGACCCTGGGACTTACGAGCAGTACTTC. This encodes CSAHRDPGTYEQYF.

This clonotype was recorded a few times. The chain combines TRBV29-1 with TRBJ2-7; TRBD2 matches at 11 bases. This CDR3 comprises 14 residues. Germline V gene data show CDR1 as SQVTM and CDR2 as ANQGSEA. V was pared by 6 bases and J by 2 bases, with 6 bases of the junction left unmatched. The CDR3 coding sequence is TGCAGCGTCGCCACTAGCGGGGGACCCTACGAGCAGTACTTC. Its translation is CSVATSGGPYEQYF.

The chain joins TRBV11-1 to TRBJ1-2; unclear D gene. This CDR3 is built from 14 residues. Germline CDR1 is SGHAT and CDR2 is FQDESV (reference sequence). Deletions cut 3 bases from V and 3 bases from J, with 11 bases between. The CDR3 nucleotides are TGTGCCAGCAGCTTTCGACCCGCAGACTATGGCTACACCTTC. This translates into CASSFRPADYGYTF.

This sequence joins TRBV20-1 and TRBJ1-2; no reliable D call. The germline gives CDR1 DFQATT, CDR2 SNEGSKA (reference sequence). Trimming removed 3 bases at V and 3 bases at J, with 8 bases between. The CDR3 has 12 residues. The CDR3 DNA is TGCAGTGCTAGGTCAGAGGACTATGGCTACACCTTC. It codes for CSARSEDYGYTF.

V is TRBV20-1 and J is TRBJ1-2; 7 bases fit TRBD1. The CDR3 contains 14 residues. Losses at the gene ends were 3 bases for V and 3 bases for J; bases not matched to a gene: 7. Germline lookup yields CDR1 DFQATT and CDR2 SNEGSKA (reference sequence). The CDR3 loop is CSARVTGVDYGYTF. The CDR3 coding sequence is TGCAGTGCTAGGGTTACAGGGGTTGACTATGGCTACACCTTC.

This clonotype was seen a handful of times. The chain carries TRBV6-5 and TRBJ2-7; 12 bases map to TRBD1. In germline, CDR1 is MNHEY, CDR2 SVGAGI. The CDR3 is made up of 18 amino acids. V trimming: 4 bases; J trimming: 0 bases; junction bases outside the gene matches: 10. DNA for the CDR3: TGTGCCAGCAGTTGGTCCGGGACAGGGGGCTTTATCTCCTACGAGCAGTACTTC. It is translated as CASSWSGTGGFISYEQYF.

This clonotype turned up a few times. The chain joins TRBV6-5 to TRBJ1-2; no definite D call. The CDR3 is 13 residues long. The V end was cut by 10 bases, the J end by 2 bases, with 14 bases between. Per germline, CDR1 MNHEY and CDR2 SVGAGI. The DNA for the CDR3 is TGTGCCACTTCCCGGGTAGGGAACTATGGCTACACCTTC. Amino acid sequence: CATSRVGNYGYTF.

This clonotype was detected a few times. This chain's CDR3 is CASSRDREYNEQFF. The CDR3 coding sequence is TGTGCCAGCAGCCGGGACAGGGAATACAATGAGCAGTTCTTC. The J gene is TRBJ2-1, the V gene TRBV6-5; 9 nucleotides match TRBD1. This CDR3 comprises 14 residues. Germline CDR1 reads MNHEY; CDR2 reads SVGAGI. Unmatched junction bases numbered 4, after V lost 6 bases and J lost 4 bases.

The V gene is TRBV5-4, the J gene TRBJ2-5; TRBD1 matches 8 bases. The better agreement between TRBJ2-7 and the DNA end casts doubt on the J call. The CDR3 covers 14 residues. The germline gives CDR1 SGHNT, CDR2 YYREEE (reference sequence). The DNA for the CDR3 is TGTGCCAGCAGCTTGGGGGACAGGACGTCCGAGCAGTACTTC. This gives the protein CASSLGDRTSEQYF.

This clonotype appeared many times. V and J are TRBV20-1 and TRBJ2-7; no reliable D call. V lost 3 bases and J 2 bases, leaving 11 bases between the germline ends. The CDR3 is 13 amino acids. Germline V gives CDR1 DFQATT, CDR2 SNEGSKA (reference sequence). CDR3 residues: CSASDGAPYEQYF. The CDR3 coding sequence is TGCAGTGCTAGCGACGGCGCTCCCTACGAGCAGTACTTC.

This clonotype was picked up a small number of times. V and J are TRBV12-3 or TRBV12-4 and TRBJ2-7, with D uncertain. This CDR3 is built from 15 residues. Trimming cost V 4 bases and J 3 bases, with 16 bases left between them. This CDR3 is CASSSRHGLNYEQYF. As DNA, the CDR3 is TGTGCCAGCAGTTCCCGACATGGGCTTAACTACGAGCAGTACTTC.

This clonotype was recorded only once. The chain links TRBV12-3 or TRBV12-4 to TRBJ2-3; 8 nucleotides align to TRBD2. V shed 6 bases and J 10 bases; nucleotides not matched to a gene: 9. The CDR3 is made up of 13 amino acids. The CDR3 sequence is CASRGSGGRAQYF. The CDR3 DNA reads TGTGCCAGCAGAGGCAGCGGGGGTCGGGCGCAGTATTTT.